A single sample gave rise to the 19 T cell receptor beta chains below, sequenced in a study of cytomegalovirus exposure and HLA in healthy donors. PCR amplification relied on 60 Vbeta primers (plus 13 Jbeta primers). Only in-frame clones appear in the TCRdb table, and some are missing; sequencing was by immunoSEQ multiplex PCR. The sample yields roughly 140,000 clones, about 72% seen once. The sequencing input was PBMCs. These receptors were collected from a middle-aged man in good health and CMV-seronegative.

Only one count was recorded for this clone. The CDR3 DNA reads TGTGCCGCCAACAGGGGTGGCACAGATACGCAGTATTTT. Protein sequence: CAANRGGTDTQYF. The chain employs TRBV7-2 and TRBJ2-3, with TRBD1 matching 7 bases. This CDR3 comprises 13 residues. After removal of 11 bases from V and 1 base from J, the junction contained 6 bases not matched to a gene. CDR1 and CDR2 from the germline V gene are SGHTA and FQGNSA. Drawing the rest from reference TRBV7-2 and TRBJ2-3, the complete variable domain is GAGVSQSPSNKVTEKGKDVELRCDPISGHTALYWYRQSLGQGLEFLIYFQGNSAPDKSGLPSDRFSAERTGGSVSTLTIQRTQQEDSAVYLCAANRGGTDTQYFGPGTRLTVL.

The table lists this clone with a count of one. The junction departs from the called germline gene at one end, perhaps through a read error. CDR3 in DNA: TGTGCCATCAGTGCACAGTTAGATCAGCCCCAGAATTTT. It encodes CAISAQLDQPQNF. The chain is built from TRBV10-3 and TRBJ1-5; no definite D call. The CDR3 extends over 13 amino acids. CDR1 is ENHRY, CDR2 SYGVKD, per germline.

This rearrangement joins TRBV5-6 to TRBJ1-2; D might be TRBD1 (5 bases). In germline, CDR1 is SGHDT, CDR2 YYEEEE. The CDR3 consists of 14 residues. The V end was cut by 0 bases, the J end by 6 bases, with 12 bases between. CDR3 protein: CASSLDRGLDGYTF. CDR3 coding DNA: TGTGCCAGCAGCTTGGATAGGGGTCTGGATGGCTACACCTTC.

V gene TRBV6-1 combines with J gene TRBJ1-4; unclear D gene. Germline lookup yields CDR1 MNHNS and CDR2 SASEGT. The CDR3 runs to 13 residues. V lost 2 bases and J lost 7, with 8 bases in between. The chain's CDR3 is CASSEPGGEKLFF. DNA of the CDR3: TGTGCCAGCAGTGAACCCGGAGGTGAAAAACTGTTTTTT.

Concerning this clone: The same CDR3 also results from other DNA sequences found in this sample. This chain connects TRBV2 to TRBJ2-1; D gene ambiguous. CDR1 SNHLY and CDR2 FYNNEI come from the germline V gene. V was clipped by 5 bases and J by 4 bases, with 3 bases between them. This CDR3 contains 11 residues. The CDR3 region has the DNA TGTGCCAGCAGTCAATACAATGAGCAGTTCTTC. This translates into CASSQYNEQFF.

The table lists this clone with a count of one. The chain joins TRBV4-3 to TRBJ2-1; TRBD1 matches at 7 bases. The CDR3 sequence is 15 residues long. V dropped 1 base and J dropped 3; count of bases not matched to a gene: 3. CDR1 and CDR2 (germline): LGHNA, YSLEER. CDR3 sequence reads: CASSQVRTGYNEQFF. The CDR3 region has the DNA TGCGCCAGCAGCCAAGTCCGGACAGGCTACAATGAGCAGTTCTTC.

The V gene is TRBV7-2, the J gene TRBJ2-3, with TRBD2 matching 12 bases. The CDR3 totals 16 residues. Germline CDR1 SGHTA, CDR2 FQGNSA. Trimming took 2 bases from V and 3 from J; bases not matched to a gene: 3. The CDR3 sequence: CASSLQLAGGTDTQYF. CDR3 DNA: TGTGCCAGCAGCTTACAACTAGCGGGAGGTACAGATACGCAGTATTTT.

This chain joins TRBV7-9 and TRBJ2-7; 12 bases are shared with TRBD2. Germline CDR1 and CDR2: SEHNR and FQNEAQ (reference sequence). This CDR3 spans 17 amino acids. With 1 base clipped from V and 4 bases from J, the junction kept 8 bases outside the gene matches. In DNA, the CDR3 is TGTGCCAGCAGCTTAGGAGGGGGGACTAGCGGGCGGTACGAGCAGTACTTC. Amino acids: CASSLGGGTSGRYEQYF. The full variable domain, with the rest looked up from reference TRBV7-9 and TRBJ2-7, is DTGVSQNPRHKITKRGQNVTFRCDPISEHNRLYWYRQTLGQGPEFLTYFQNEAQLEKSRLLSDRFSAERPKGSFSTLEIQRTEQGDSAMYLCASSLGGGTSGRYEQYFGPGTRLTVT.

V is TRBV9 and J is TRBJ2-4; 7 nucleotides agree with TRBD2. V was pared by 0 bases and J by 0 bases, with 3 bases of the junction left unmatched. CDR1 is SGDLS, CDR2 YYNGEE, per germline. The CDR3 has 16 residues. The DNA for the CDR3 is TGTGCCAGCAGCGTAGTGGGGGGGTTAGCCAAAAACATTCAGTACTTC. This translates into CASSVVGGLAKNIQYF.

The rearrangement joins TRBV7-9 to TRBJ1-2, with 10 bases aligning to TRBD1. CDR1 and CDR2 from the germline V gene are SEHNR and FQNEAQ (reference sequence). This CDR3 is 14 amino acids long. After removal of 1 base from V and 6 bases from J, the junction contained 2 bases not matched to a gene. DNA for the CDR3: TGTGCCAGCAGCTTAGGGGGGACAGGGGATGGCTACACCTTC. It is translated as CASSLGGTGDGYTF.

The rearrangement uses TRBV13 and TRBJ2-5; D is undetermined. V was pared by 4 bases and J by 5 bases, with 11 bases between. This CDR3 has 13 amino acids. Germline V lookup: CDR1 PRHDT, CDR2 FYEKMQ (reference sequence). This chain's CDR3 is CASSSGIKETQYF. In nucleotides, the CDR3 is TGTGCCAGCAGCTCCGGTATAAAGGAGACCCAGTACTTC.

The chain couples TRBV11-1 to TRBJ2-7; D unresolved. Germline V gene sequence: CDR1 SGHAT, CDR2 FQDESV (reference sequence). Trimming cost V 4 bases and J 2 bases, with 3 bases left between them. This CDR3 is built from 11 residues. CDR3: CASSSPYEQYF. For the CDR3, the DNA is TGTGCCAGCAGCTCTCCCTACGAGCAGTACTTC.

The V call is TRBV5-4, the J call TRBJ1-2; no clear D gene. CDR3 length equals 13 residues. The V end was cut by 4 bases, the J end by 3 bases, with 10 bases between. Germline lookup yields CDR1 SGHNT and CDR2 YYREEE (reference sequence). The CDR3 bases are TGTGCCAGCAGCCTACAGAGCTACTATGGCTACACCTTC. It encodes CASSLQSYYGYTF.

The chain has TRBV7-9 and TRBJ2-1, with D maybe TRBD1 (5 bases). Trimming took off 5 bases at V and 2 bases at J, with 16 bases between the two ends. Looked up from germline, CDR1 is SEHNR and CDR2 is FQNEAQ (reference sequence). This CDR3 has 16 residues. The CDR3 coding sequence is TGTGCCAGCAGCACCGAGGCAGGGTTAACCTACAATGAGCAGTTCTTC. Amino acids: CASSTEAGLTYNEQFF.

The table lists this clone with a few counts. The V call is TRBV19, the J call TRBJ1-4, with unresolved D. Germline V gives CDR1 LNHDA, CDR2 SQIVND (reference sequence). V lost 6 bases, J lost 8 bases, and 16 bases lay in between. The CDR3 has 14 amino acids. In DNA form, the CDR3 reads TGTGCCAGTAGATTGGGGAACGGAGGGGAAAAACTGTTTTTT. It yields the protein CASRLGNGGEKLFF.

Only one count was recorded for this clone. This chain joins TRBV5-1 and TRBJ2-1, with 8 bases identical to TRBD2. Germline loops: CDR1 SGHRS, CDR2 YFSETQ. Trimming took 4 bases from V and 8 from J; bases not matched to a gene: 11. This CDR3 is 15 amino acids long. DNA for the CDR3: TGCGCCAGCAGCGCGGGGAAGCGGGAGAAATATGAGCAGTTCTTC. Translation: CASSAGKREKYEQFF. The whole variable domain, remainder taken from reference TRBV5-1 and TRBJ2-1, is KAGVTQTPRYLIKTRGQQVTLSCSPISGHRSVSWYQQTPGQGLQFLFEYFSETQRNKGNFPGRFSGRQFSNSRSEMNVSTLELGDSALYLCASSAGKREKYEQFFGPGTRLTVL.

V gene TRBV10-3 combines with J gene TRBJ2-4, with 8 bases matching TRBD1. J lost 2 bases, V lost 6 bases, and 6 bases had no gene match. Per germline, CDR1 ENHRY and CDR2 SYGVKD. There are 15 residues in the CDR3. In DNA, the CDR3 is TGTGCCATCAGCCAGACAGGGGAGACCAAAAACATTCAGTACTTC. Translating it yields CAISQTGETKNIQYF.

V usage is TRBV7-2 and J usage is TRBJ2-5; 10 positions match TRBD2. Germline CDR1 reads SGHTA; CDR2 reads FQGNSA. The CDR3 runs 16 residues. Trimming removed 0 bases from V and 4 bases from J; junction bases left unmatched: 5. CDR3 nucleotides: TGTGCCAGCAGCTTAGCACTAGCGGGAAGTAGAGAGACCCAGTACTTC. Protein product: CASSLALAGSRETQYF.

The chain employs TRBV7-9 and TRBJ2-2; D is uncertain. The CDR3 spans 13 residues. The V gene lost 7 bases and the J gene lost 0 bases, with 6 bases spanning the gap. Per germline, CDR1 SEHNR and CDR2 FQNEAQ (reference sequence). The CDR3 DNA reads as TGTGCCAGCACCGAGACGAACACCGGGGAGCTGTTTTTT. This codes for CASTETNTGELFF.